This TCR beta chain is from a study of cytomegalovirus exposure and HLA in healthy donors. General study findings and limits: Immune exposure information available was restricted to CMV serostatus. Reportedly, fewer N-insertions than the approximately 690-donor mean appeared in an Asian-associated ancestry cluster in a later analysis. Most TCR beta V segments were productive about 87% or about 30% of the time in an earlier analysis. The investigators catalogued 150 to 200 TCR beta chains as cytomegalovirus-associated.

Use of 60 Vbeta and 13 Jbeta primers characterized the PCR. This table comes from immunoSEQ multiplex PCR, and its TCRdb copy is limited to in-frame clones, with some not included. The sample shows 140,000 or so clones, roughly 80% of them seen only once. Points on this clone: Its matching antigen is unknown. This sample also contains other DNA sequences that code for the same CDR3.

CDR3 length: 14 residues. Trimming took 3 bases from V and 6 from J, leaving 14 bases between them. Germline V CDR1 and CDR2: MNHEY, SVGAGI. The source of this sequence is a woman aged 40 to 55 in good health and CMV-seronegative. This chain links TRBV6-5 with TRBJ1-1, with unresolved D. The sequencing input was PBMCs. The CDR3 reads CASSYGPLIPEAFF. DNA of the CDR3: TGTGCCAGCAGTTATGGCCCTTTGATCCCTGAAGCTTTCTTT.